Below are 8 T cell receptor beta chains sequenced from a single sample in a study of cytomegalovirus exposure and HLA in healthy donors. 60 Vbeta and 13 Jbeta primers were used in PCR. Here immunoSEQ multiplex PCR was the method, and the copy in TCRdb shows in-frame clones only, minus some. Of tens of thousands of clones in the sample, around 40% are singletons; the top ten hold just under 2%. Sequencing was carried out using PBMCs. The receptors originated from a woman in her forties or fifties in good health and CMV-seronegative.

This clone has just a few counts. The chain is built from TRBV6-5 and TRBJ1-2, with 9 bases identical to TRBD1. With 5 bases clipped from V and 4 bases from J, the junction kept 5 bases outside the gene matches. The germline V gene encodes CDR1 MNHEY and CDR2 SVGAGI. The CDR3 covers 14 residues. CDR3 coding DNA: TGTGCCAGCAGTCCTCGACAGGGGGGCTATGGCTACACCTTC. Translating gives CASSPRQGGYGYTF.

This clone was detected a few times. The J gene is TRBJ1-1, the V gene TRBV5-4; 8 nucleotides align to TRBD1. This CDR3 is built from 13 residues. Losses at the gene ends were 3 bases for V and 4 bases for J; bases not matched to a gene: 2. CDR1 and CDR2 from the germline V gene are SGHNT and YYREEE (reference sequence). Written as DNA, the CDR3 is TGTGCCAGCAGCTCTGGGACAGGCACTGAAGCTTTCTTT. It codes for CASSSGTGTEAFF.

This clone has just a few counts. The V call is TRBV5-1, the J call TRBJ2-1; D uncertain. CDR3 length: 12 residues. CDR1 is SGHRS, CDR2 YFSETQ, per germline. The germline V and J ends were trimmed by 0 bases and 9 bases, with 7 bases remaining between them. The CDR3 DNA reads TGCGCCAGCAGCTTGGCGAAGCGTGAGCAGTTCTTC. This gives the protein CASSLAKREQFF.

This clone was counted a few times. V and J are TRBV28 and TRBJ1-2; perhaps TRBD1 as D (5 bases). Trimming removed 5 bases at V and 8 bases at J, with 21 bases between. Germline CDR1 reads MDHEN; CDR2 reads SYDVKM. This CDR3 contains 15 residues. CDR3 sequence reads: CASSPSGGRERGYTF. For the CDR3, the DNA is TGTGCCAGCAGTCCCTCCGGTGGCAGGGAACGCGGCTACACCTTC.

This clone was detected only a few times. The rearrangement links TRBV6-5 to TRBJ1-2, with 10 bases fitting TRBD1. The CDR3 runs to 13 residues. With 10 bases clipped from V and 3 bases from J, the junction kept 5 bases outside the gene matches. The germline CDR1 and CDR2 sequences are MNHEY and SVGAGI. Here the CDR3 reads CATSGTGDYGYTF. CDR3 sequence (DNA): TGTGCCACATCCGGGACAGGGGACTATGGCTACACCTTC.

V and J are TRBV10-3 and TRBJ1-1; TRBD1 is a possible D gene (5 bases). Trimming took off 4 bases at V and 5 bases at J, with 14 bases between the two ends. The CDR3 extends over 14 amino acids. Germline V lookup: CDR1 ENHRY, CDR2 SYGVKD. CDR3 amino acids: CAISVGGEGTEAFF. The CDR3 nucleotides read TGTGCCATCAGTGTTGGGGGGGAGGGAACTGAAGCTTTCTTT.

This chain uses TRBV25-1 with TRBJ2-1; 13 bases are shared with TRBD2. V shed 8 bases, J shed 6 bases, and the junction held 7 bases outside the gene matches. In germline, CDR1 is MGHDK, CDR2 SYGVNS. This CDR3 is built from 15 residues. CDR3 protein: CASAARTSGSNEQFF. The CDR3 bases are TGTGCCAGCGCCGCGAGGACTAGCGGGAGCAATGAGCAGTTCTTC.

The chain recombines TRBV12-5 with TRBJ1-5, with TRBD1 matching 8 bases. V was pared by 1 base and J by 2 bases, with 10 bases of the junction left unmatched. Germline lookup yields CDR1 LGHNT and CDR2 FRNRAP. CDR3 length: 18 amino acids. CDR3 amino acids: CASGLAHRTGLGNQPQHF. CDR3 sequence (DNA): TGTGCTAGTGGTTTGGCCCACCGGACAGGGCTGGGCAATCAGCCCCAGCATTTT. The full variable domain, rest sourced from reference TRBV12-5 and TRBJ1-5, is DARVTQTPRHKVTEMGQEVTMRCQPILGHNTVFWYRQTMMQGLELLAYFRNRAPLDDSGMPKDRFSAEMPDATLATLKIQPSEPRDSAVYFCASGLAHRTGLGNQPQHFGDGTRLSIL.